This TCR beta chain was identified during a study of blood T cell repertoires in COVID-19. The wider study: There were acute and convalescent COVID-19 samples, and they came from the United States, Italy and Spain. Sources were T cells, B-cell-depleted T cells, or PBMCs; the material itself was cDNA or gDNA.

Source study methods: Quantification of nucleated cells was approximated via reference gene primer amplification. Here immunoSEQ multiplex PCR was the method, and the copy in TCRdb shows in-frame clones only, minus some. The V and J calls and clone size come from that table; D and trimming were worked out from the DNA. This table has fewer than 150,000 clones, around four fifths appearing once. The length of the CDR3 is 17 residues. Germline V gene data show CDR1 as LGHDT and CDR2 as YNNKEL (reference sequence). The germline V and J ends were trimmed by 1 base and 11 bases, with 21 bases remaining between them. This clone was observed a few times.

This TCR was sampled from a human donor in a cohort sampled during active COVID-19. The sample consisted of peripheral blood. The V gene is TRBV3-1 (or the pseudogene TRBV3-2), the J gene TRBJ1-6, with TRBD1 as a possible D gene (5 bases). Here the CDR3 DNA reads TGTGCCAGCAGCCAAGGGGCGGGAGGGGCAGGCTACACACCCCTCCACTTT. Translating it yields CASSQGAGGAGYTPLHF.